Below, 18 T cell receptor beta chains from the same sample are listed, as sequenced in a study of T cells in Graves' hyperthyroidism and ophthalmopathy. Amplification of TCR beta CDR3 regions used RNA as the template. TCR CDR3 underwent first-round RT-PCR with the HTBI primer set. TCRdb passed the multiplex PCR reads through MiXCR, listing each CDR3 protein once. The table records 600,000 to 650,000 distinct CDR3 sequences, around 15% of them present only once. The sequencing sample was made of blood. The source of these receptors is a woman aged 25-40 years with Graves' hyperthyroidism.

The chain couples TRBV28 to TRBJ1-4; a possible D gene is TRBD1 (6 bases). V lost 5 bases to trimming and J lost 7 bases, with 14 bases between them. The length of the CDR3 is 14 residues. Looked up from germline, CDR1 is MDHEN and CDR2 is SYDVKM. CDR3: CASSPGTLFEKLFF. CDR3 in DNA: TGTGCCAGCAGTCCTGGGACATTATTTGAAAAACTGTTTTTT.

This clonotype was detected a few times. J is TRBJ2-7 and V is TRBV24-1, with D maybe TRBD2 (6 bases). The CDR3 runs 18 residues. Trimming shortened V by 6 bases and J by 1 base, and 24 bases separated the two germline ends. Germline V CDR1 and CDR2: KGHDR, SFDVKD. This chain's CDR3 is CATSSLDPSGRTSYEQYF. The DNA of the CDR3 is TGTGCCACCAGTTCCCTAGACCCATCAGGGAGGACATCCTACGAGCAGTACTTC.

This clonotype has a single count. A read error may explain this, as a much larger clone is one base away. This rearrangement joins TRBV28 to TRBJ1-5, with a weak D call TRBD1 (5 bases). The CDR3 spans 19 residues. CDR1 MDHEN and CDR2 SYDVKM come from the germline V gene. The CDR3 is CASSLGFGRGNPLNRPQHF. The CDR3 nucleotides are TGTGCCAGCAGTTTGGGTTTCGGCCGGGGGAACCCCCTCAATCGGCCCCAGCATTTT.

This clonotype was observed many times. CDR3 DNA: TGTGCCAGCAGTTTTGGGTGGAGGGTCCCTTCCTACGAGCAGTACTTC. This sequence encodes CASSFGWRVPSYEQYF. This chain connects TRBV12-3 or TRBV12-4 to TRBJ2-7; a possible D gene is TRBD2 (6 bases). Trimming removed 3 bases from V and 1 base from J, with 16 bases in between. This CDR3 is built from 16 residues.

The chain recombines TRBV28 with TRBJ2-5; D is tentatively TRBD1 or TRBD2 (8 bases each). This CDR3 has 16 residues. The germline V gene encodes CDR1 MDHEN and CDR2 SYDVKM. The ends were cut back, 2 bases at V and 4 bases at J, with 17 bases in the middle. The CDR3: CASSLNQGAGGETQYF. Here the CDR3 DNA reads TGTGCCAGCAGTTTAAACCAGGGGGCGGGGGGAGAGACCCAGTACTTC.

V is TRBV5-1 and J is TRBJ2-1; 11 nucleotides align to TRBD2. Germline CDR1 reads SGHRS; CDR2 reads YFSETQ. The CDR3 has 15 amino acids. Unmatched junction bases numbered 3, after V lost 2 bases and J lost 5 bases. Here the CDR3 reads CASSLWGLADNEQFF. The CDR3 DNA is TGCGCCAGCAGCTTATGGGGACTAGCGGACAATGAGCAGTTCTTC.

This clonotype came up a few times. This sequence joins TRBV6-2 or TRBV6-3 and TRBJ2-7; tentative D call: TRBD1 (6 bases). Germline lookup yields CDR1 MNHEY and CDR2 SVGEGT. This CDR3 contains 13 residues. The V end was cut by 10 bases, the J end by 5 bases, with 18 bases between. The CDR3 nucleotides read TGTGCCACCAAAAGCACCGGGACAAACGAGCAGTACTTC. Translated, it gives CATKSTGTNEQYF.

This clonotype appeared many times. The V and J genes are TRBV11-2 and TRBJ2-3, with TRBD1 identical over 7 bases. Germline V gene lookup returns CDR1 SGHAT and CDR2 FQNNGV. This CDR3 comprises 16 residues. V shed 4 bases and J 2 bases; nucleotides not matched to a gene: 9. DNA for the CDR3: TGTGCCAGCAGCTCCGGGACAGTACACCCCACAGATACGCAGTATTTT. This sequence encodes CASSSGTVHPTDTQYF.

The sample holds many counts of this clonotype. A read error may account for a junction end that differs from germline. This chain connects TRBV7-7 to TRBJ2-2, with D possibly being TRBD1 (5 bases). From germline, CDR1 is SSHAT and CDR2 FNYEAQ (reference sequence). The CDR3 sequence is 15 residues long. DNA for the CDR3: TGTGCTAGCAGCCCCCTAACCCAGGGTGCCGGGGAGCTGTTTTTT. The encoded protein is CASSPLTQGAGELFF.

This clonotype was seen many times. V gene TRBV12-3 or TRBV12-4 combines with J gene TRBJ1-5; D is possibly TRBD1 (5 bases). CDR3 length: 18 residues. Trimming stripped 2 bases from V and 4 bases from J, with 21 bases between. The CDR3 loop is CASSLSLMSGRLNQPQHF. Here the CDR3 DNA reads TGTGCCAGCAGTTTATCCCTTATGTCAGGGCGCCTAAATCAGCCCCAGCATTTT.

This clonotype was found a few times. This chain uses TRBV5-8 with TRBJ2-7, with D unclear. Trimming took off 0 bases at V and 4 bases at J, with 14 bases between the two ends. Looked up from germline, CDR1 is SGHTS and CDR2 is YDEGEE. This CDR3 is built from 15 residues. CDR3 DNA: TGTGCCAGCAGCTTGGTCGCACGGTCACCTTACGAGCAGTACTTC. This translates into CASSLVARSPYEQYF.

This clonotype appeared a few times. V is TRBV4-1 and J is TRBJ2-3; no reliable D call. Trimming pared 0 bases from V and 2 bases from J, leaving 6 bases between. The CDR3 totals 14 residues. The germline V gene encodes CDR1 MGHRA and CDR2 YSYEKL. CDR3 sequence (DNA): TGCGCCAGCAGCCAAGATGCTGTCACAGATACGCAGTATTTT. Translating gives CASSQDAVTDTQYF.

The chain joins TRBV29-1 to TRBJ1-2, with 8 bases that match TRBD1. The CDR3 spans 13 residues. CDR1 and CDR2 (germline): SQVTM, ANQGSEA. The V gene end was trimmed by 3 bases and the J gene end by 8 bases; junction bases not matched to a gene: 8. This CDR3 reads CSVDRQGKGGYTF. CDR3 coding DNA: TGCAGCGTTGATAGACAGGGGAAAGGGGGCTACACCTTC.

This clonotype has at least ten counts. The chain carries TRBV7-2 and TRBJ1-2, with D perhaps TRBD1 (5 bases). The CDR3 runs to 14 residues. Between the trimmed V and J ends, which lost 4 bases and 8 bases, there was a span of 17 bases. Per germline, CDR1 SGHTA and CDR2 FQGNSA. The CDR3, as DNA: TGTGCCAGCAGCTCCCTCGGCAGGGAGGAGGGCTACACCTTC. Translated: CASSSLGREEGYTF.

This clonotype was observed at least ten times. The rearrangement joins TRBV15 to TRBJ2-7, with 15 bases identical to TRBD2. J gave up 4 bases and V 1 base, and 2 bases lay outside the gene matches. Germline V gene sequence: CDR1 LNHNV, CDR2 YYDKDF (reference sequence). The length of the CDR3 is 16 residues. CDR3 loop: CATSRGGTSGRYEQYF. The CDR3 nucleotides are TGTGCCACCAGCAGAGGCGGGACTAGCGGGAGGTACGAGCAGTACTTC.

At least ten counts were recorded for this clonotype. The gene calls are TRBV7-3 and TRBJ1-2, with TRBD1 as a possible D gene (6 bases). Germline assignment: CDR1 SGHTA and CDR2 FQGTGA. V was shortened by 0 bases and J by 8 bases, with 13 bases between the two germline ends. CDR3 length: 14 residues. CDR3 bases: TGTGCCAGCAGCTTAACCCTGAACAGGGAAGGCTACACCTTC. Translation: CASSLTLNREGYTF.

The V call is TRBV7-9, the J call TRBJ1-2; D is unresolved. V was clipped by 1 base and J by 4 bases, with 10 bases between them. Per the germline V gene, CDR1 is SEHNR and CDR2 is FQNEAQ (reference sequence). This CDR3 is built from 14 residues. CDR3 bases: TGTGCCAGCAGCTTAGTAGCTTTGAGCTATGGCTACACCTTC. Translating it yields CASSLVALSYGYTF.

The V call is TRBV5-8, the J call TRBJ1-6; 10 bases match TRBD1. Germline V gene data show CDR1 as SGHTS and CDR2 as YDEGEE. The CDR3 totals 16 residues. V lost 4 bases to trimming and J lost 5 bases; unmatched junction nucleotides: 6. CDR3 nucleotides: TGTGCCAGCAGCGGAGGGACAGGGGCGAATAATTCACCCCTCCACTTT. Translating gives CASSGGTGANNSPLHF.